The T cell receptor (beta chain) described here comes from a study of OX40 agonist ivuxolimab in advanced cancers. Study-level information: In this cohort, patients received ivuxolimab, an agonistic anti-OX40 (CD134) antibody. The dose-escalation cohort had hepatocellular carcinoma, melanoma, renal cell or head and neck cancer. Findings of the study overall: There were also nonresponders showing low normalized T-cell clonal expansion.

The CDR3 has 16 residues. Germline CDR1 and CDR2: SEHNR and FQNEAQ (reference sequence). Trimming took 5 bases from V and 0 from J; bases not matched to a gene: 5. Produced via immunoSEQ multiplex PCR; TCRdb's table is partial and in-frame only. The table lists some 86,000 clones, approximately 94% of them singletons. As for this clone: As yet, its antigen is unknown.

The sequencing used CD4+ or CD8+ T cells sorted from blood, collected in a trial of the OX40 agonist ivuxolimab. This sequence originates from an adult with an advanced solid tumor such as melanoma, head and neck, liver or kidney cancer. The chain uses TRBV7-9 and TRBJ2-5; 11 positions match TRBD2. The CDR3 loop is CASSQGLAGNQETQYF. In DNA, the CDR3 is TGTGCCAGCAGCCAAGGACTAGCGGGCAACCAAGAGACCCAGTACTTC.